A selection of T cell receptor beta chains follows, all from one sample in a study of cytomegalovirus exposure and HLA in healthy donors. Clones were read by immunoSEQ multiplex PCR, and TCRdb kept only the in-frame ones, dropping some. Among about 82,000 clones listed, 74% were seen once. What was sequenced was PBMCs. The receptors here all came from a woman in her forties or fifties in good health and CMV-seropositive. CDR3s include the opening cysteine and the closing phenylalanine or tryptophan. Fields, in order: J gene, D gene, V gene, clone size, CDR3 DNA, CDR3 protein. A D gene is named only where the DNA matches it firmly. Clone size, where shown, is once, few, many, or a class for clones that have expanded.

TRBJ1-5 | TRBD1 | TRBV6-6 | . | TGTGCCAGCAGCGGGACAGGAAATCAGCCCCAGCATTTT | CASSGTGNQPQHF
TRBJ1-2 | . | TRBV5-6 | . | TGTGCCAGCAGCTTGGGGTCAGACTACACCTTC | CASSLGSDYTF
TRBJ2-5 | TRBD2 | TRBV7-2 | once | TGTGCCAGCGAATCTGGCGGGGGGGATTGGGAGACCCAGTACTTC | CASESGGGDWETQYF
TRBJ2-5 | TRBD2 | TRBV30 | . | TGTGCCCGGGATCTAGCGGGAGCAGGGCAGTACTTC | CARDLAGAGQYF
TRBJ1-6 | . | TRBV27 | . | TGTGCCAGCAGTTTACGGGACACCCGGAAAGGTTCCTATAATTCACCCCTCCACTTT | CASSLRDTRKGSYNSPLHF
TRBJ2-5 | TRBD2 | TRBV4-1 | . | TGCGCCAGCAGCCAGGGGACTACGTACCAAGAGACCCAGTACTTC | CASSQGTTYQETQYF
TRBJ2-5 | . | TRBV6-5 | . | TGTGCCAGCAGTTACTCTCCACAAGAGACCCAGTACTTC | CASSYSPQETQYF
TRBJ2-2 | TRBD2 | TRBV6-1 | few | TGTGCCAGCAGTGAATGGAGCGGGAGAGGTCCCGGGGAGCTGTTTTTT | CASSEWSGRGPGELFF
TRBJ1-6 | TRBD1 | TRBV6-6 | . | TGTGCCAGCAGTGAGGGACAGGTTCGTTCACCCCTCCACTTT | CASSEGQVRSPLHF
TRBJ2-3 | . | TRBV29-1 | . | TGCAGCGTAACCTTAGGCACAGATACGCAGTATTTT | CSVTLGTDTQYF
TRBJ1-2 | . | TRBV30 | . | TGTGCCTGGAGTGTCTTGGGCCGGGGCTACACCTTC | CAWSVLGRGYTF
TRBJ1-5 | . | TRBV2 | . | TGTGCCAGCAGGAGAGGGGGTAGGGATCAGCCCCAGCATTTT | CASRRGGRDQPQHF
TRBJ2-7 | . | TRBV6-1 | . | TGTGCCAGCAGATTCAGGGATCTCTACGAGCAGTACTTC | CASRFRDLYEQYF
TRBJ1-1 | . | TRBV11-3 | . | TGTGCCAGCAGCTTAATGCGGGGATCGGACACTGAAGCTTTCTTT | CASSLMRGSDTEAFF
TRBJ2-3 | TRBD1 | TRBV10-3 | . | TGTGCCATCAGTGAGGACAGGGGGCCGGGCACAGATACGCAGTATTTT | CAISEDRGPGTDTQYF
TRBJ2-1 | . | TRBV29-1 | once | TGCAGCGTTGAAGGTGCTGGAGGTTCAATCGACGAGCAGTTCTTC | CSVEGAGGSIDEQFF
TRBJ2-7 | . | TRBV6-6 | . | TGTGCCAGCAGTTATTACAGGGACTACGAGCAGTACTTC | CASSYYRDYEQYF
TRBJ1-5 | . | TRBV19 | . | TGTGCCAGTAGTATGACCGGAGTTCAGGGAAGGAATCAGCCCCAGCATTTT | CASSMTGVQGRNQPQHF
TRBJ2-7 | TRBD2 | TRBV7-9 | . | TGTGCCAGCAGCCTCGGGACTAGCGGGAACGAGCAGTACTTC | CASSLGTSGNEQYF
TRBJ2-1 | . | TRBV6-6 | . | TGTGCCAGCAGTTCCCCCCAACGACAGAATGAGCAGTTCTTC | CASSSPQRQNEQFF
TRBJ2-5 | TRBD1 | TRBV29-1 | . | TGCAGCGTTATGGGACAGGACCAAGAGACCCAGTACTTC | CSVMGQDQETQYF
TRBJ1-4 | TRBD1 | TRBV7-9 | . | TGTGCCAGCAGCCCTCTCGACAGGGGAGCAACTAATGAAAAACTGTTTTTT | CASSPLDRGATNEKLFF
TRBJ2-1 | . | TRBV28 | . | TGTGCCAGCAGTTTGTTCGGGGAGGCGTACAATGAGCAGTTCTTC | CASSLFGEAYNEQFF
TRBJ2-7 | TRBD1 | TRBV28 | . | TGTGCCAGCAGTTCGTGGCAGGGGGCGTGCGAGCAGTACTTC | CASSSWQGACEQYF
TRBJ1-4 | . | TRBV2 | . | TGTGCCAGCAGTGTGGGGGCGATTAATGAAAAACTGTTTTTT | CASSVGAINEKLFF
TRBJ1-1 | TRBD1 | TRBV30 | few | TGTGCCTGGAGTGTATTGACAGGGTGGAACACTGAAGCTTTCTTT | CAWSVLTGWNTEAFF
TRBJ2-1 | TRBD2 | TRBV29-1 | . | TGCAGCGTTGAAAGGGGGGCTAGCGGGACGTATCCAGACTACAATGAGCAGTTCTTC | CSVERGASGTYPDYNEQFF
TRBJ2-7 | . | TRBV18 | . | TGTGCCAGCTCACCAGATACAAACGAGCAGTACTTC | CASSPDTNEQYF
TRBJ1-5 | TRBD1 | TRBV7-9 | . | TGTGCCGTGGGACAGGGGGTAGGTAATCAGCCCCAGCATTTT | CAVGQGVGNQPQHF
TRBJ1-5 | . | TRBV2 | . | TGTGCCAGCAGTGAAGGCCGGGAGCCCCAGCATTTT | CASSEGREPQHF
TRBJ1-5 | . | TRBV7-9 | . | TGTGCCAGCAGCTTGTTTAGGGGGGGCTTCAGAAATCAGCCCCAGCATTTT | CASSLFRGGFRNQPQHF
TRBJ1-2 | . | TRBV10-3 | . | TGTGCCATCAGTGGGACAGACTATGGCTACACCTTC | CAISGTDYGYTF
TRBJ2-1 | . | TRBV4-1 | . | TGCGCCAGCAGCCAAGACCCAGGGTGGCGGGGCAATGAGCAGTTCTTC | CASSQDPGWRGNEQFF
TRBJ2-7 | . | TRBV6-1 | . | TGTGCCAGCAGTGACGGTATTAGACTCTCCTACTACGAGCAGTACTTC | CASSDGIRLSYYEQYF
TRBJ1-5 | . | TRBV7-2 | few | TGTGCCAGCAGCTTAGTTTCGGGGGGCAATCAGCCCCAGCATTTT | CASSLVSGGNQPQHF
TRBJ2-1 | . | TRBV4-1 | . | TGCGCTAGCAGCCCGCCTAGAGCAGGACTCATGACCGAGCAGTTCTTC | CASSPPRAGLMTEQFF
TRBJ2-7 | . | TRBV5-1 | . | TGCGCCAGCAGCTTGGGTGCTCAGGGGTGGCCCTACGAGCAGTACTTC | CASSLGAQGWPYEQYF
TRBJ2-3 | TRBD2 | TRBV2 | . | TGTGCCAGCAGTCGCGAGCGGGAGTCAGATACGCAGTATTTT | CASSRERESDTQYF
TRBJ2-3 | . | TRBV11-2 | . | TGTGCCAGCCGGGGGCTGAGGGGGCGGACAGATACGCAGTATTTT | CASRGLRGRTDTQYF
TRBJ2-1 | . | TRBV4-1 | . | TGCGCCAGCAGCCAAGCTCCCTTCTTGAGAGGGCCTAATGAGCAGTTCTTC | CASSQAPFLRGPNEQFF
TRBJ2-5 | TRBD1 | TRBV27 | once | TGTGCCAGCAGTTTAAAGGGACAGTGGGAGACCCAGTACTTC | CASSLKGQWETQYF
TRBJ2-7 | TRBD2 | TRBV6-1 | . | TGTGCCAGCAGAGCACCTACTAGCGGAGGCTACGAGCAGTACTTC | CASRAPTSGGYEQYF
TRBJ1-1 | . | TRBV10-1 | . | TGCGCCAGCAGTGAGGTCAGGGGCCCCACTGAAGCTTTCTTT | CASSEVRGPTEAFF
TRBJ1-1 | . | TRBV7-6 | . | TGTGCCAGCAGCCGAGCGGGGGCCACTGAAGCTTTCTTT | CASSRAGATEAFF
TRBJ2-6 | . | TRBV2 | few | TGTGCCAGCAGTTATAGCTCTGGGGCCAACGTCCTGACTTTC | CASSYSSGANVLTF